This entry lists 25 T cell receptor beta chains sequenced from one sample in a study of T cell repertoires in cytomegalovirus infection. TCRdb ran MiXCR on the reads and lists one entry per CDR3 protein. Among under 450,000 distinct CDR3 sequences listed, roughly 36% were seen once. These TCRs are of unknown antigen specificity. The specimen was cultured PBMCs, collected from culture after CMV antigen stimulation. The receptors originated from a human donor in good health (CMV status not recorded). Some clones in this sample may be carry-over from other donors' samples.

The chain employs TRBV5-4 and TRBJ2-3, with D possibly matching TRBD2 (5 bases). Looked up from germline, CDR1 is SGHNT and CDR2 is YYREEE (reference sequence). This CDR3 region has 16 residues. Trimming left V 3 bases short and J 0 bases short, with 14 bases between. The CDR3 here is CASSSGLISSTDTQYF. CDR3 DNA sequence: TGTGCCAGCAGCTCTGGACTTATTTCTAGCACAGATACGCAGTATTTT.

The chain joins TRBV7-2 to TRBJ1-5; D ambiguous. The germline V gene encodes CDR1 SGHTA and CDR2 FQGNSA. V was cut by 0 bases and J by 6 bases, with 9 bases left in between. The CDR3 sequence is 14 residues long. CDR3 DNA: TGTGCCAGCAGCTTAGCACCGGAGGGTCAGCCCCAGCATTTT. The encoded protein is CASSLAPEGQPQHF.

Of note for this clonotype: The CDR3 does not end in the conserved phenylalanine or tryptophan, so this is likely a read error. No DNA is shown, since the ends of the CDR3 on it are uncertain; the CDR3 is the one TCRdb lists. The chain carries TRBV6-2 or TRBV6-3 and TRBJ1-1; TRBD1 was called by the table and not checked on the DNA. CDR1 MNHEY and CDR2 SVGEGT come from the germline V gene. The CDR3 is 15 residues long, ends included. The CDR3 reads CASRMDRGNMKLILV.

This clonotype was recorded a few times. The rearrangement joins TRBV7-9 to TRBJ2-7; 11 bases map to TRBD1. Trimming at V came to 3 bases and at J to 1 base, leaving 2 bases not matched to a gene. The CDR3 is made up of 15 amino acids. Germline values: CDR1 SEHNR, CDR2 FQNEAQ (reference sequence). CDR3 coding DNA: TGTGCCAGCAGCTTCAGGGACAGGGGGTCCTACGAGCAGTACGTC. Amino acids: CASSFRDRGSYEQYV.

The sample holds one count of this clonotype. CDR3 sequence: CASSFQTGGTWGYTF. The CDR3 DNA follows: TGTGCCAGCAGTTTTCAGACAGGGGGCACGTGGGGCTACACCTTC. The chain carries TRBV6-5 and TRBJ1-2, with TRBD1 identical over 10 bases. The CDR3 is 15 residues long. Germline V gives CDR1 MNHEY, CDR2 SVGAGI. Trimming at V came to 4 bases and at J to 8 bases, leaving 10 bases not matched to a gene.

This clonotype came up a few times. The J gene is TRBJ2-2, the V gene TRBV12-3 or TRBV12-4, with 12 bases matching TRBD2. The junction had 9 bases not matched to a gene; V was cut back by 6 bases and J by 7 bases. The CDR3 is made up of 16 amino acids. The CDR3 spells CASRQSSGRAGGELFF. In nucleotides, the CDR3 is TGTGCCAGCAGGCAGTCTAGCGGGAGGGCCGGCGGGGAGCTGTTTTTT.

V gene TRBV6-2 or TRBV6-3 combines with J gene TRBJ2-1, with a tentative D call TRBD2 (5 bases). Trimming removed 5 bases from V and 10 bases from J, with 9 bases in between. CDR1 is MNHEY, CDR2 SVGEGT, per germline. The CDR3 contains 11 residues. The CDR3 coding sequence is TGTGCCAGCAGTCACAAGCGGGAGCAGTTCTTC. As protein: CASSHKREQFF.

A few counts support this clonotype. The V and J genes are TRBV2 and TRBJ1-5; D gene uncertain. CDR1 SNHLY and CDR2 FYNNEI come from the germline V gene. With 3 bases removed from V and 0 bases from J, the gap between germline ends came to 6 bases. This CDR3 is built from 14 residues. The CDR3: CASSDTYSNQPQHF. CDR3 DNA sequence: TGTGCCAGCAGTGACACCTATAGCAATCAGCCCCAGCATTTT.

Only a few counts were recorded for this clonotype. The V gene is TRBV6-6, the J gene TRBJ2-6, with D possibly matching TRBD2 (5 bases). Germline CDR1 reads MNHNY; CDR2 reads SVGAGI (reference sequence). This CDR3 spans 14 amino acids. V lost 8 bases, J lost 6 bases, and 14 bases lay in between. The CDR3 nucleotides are TGTGCCAGCCATTCCCGGGGTCTGGCCAACGTCCTGACTTTC. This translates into CASHSRGLANVLTF.

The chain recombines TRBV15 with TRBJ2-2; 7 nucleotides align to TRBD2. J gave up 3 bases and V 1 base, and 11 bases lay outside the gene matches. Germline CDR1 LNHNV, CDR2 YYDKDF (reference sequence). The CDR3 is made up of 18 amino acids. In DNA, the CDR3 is TGTGCCACCAGCAGAGGAGTGGCGGGAGTTAAATACACCGGGGAGCTGTTTTTT. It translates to CATSRGVAGVKYTGELFF.

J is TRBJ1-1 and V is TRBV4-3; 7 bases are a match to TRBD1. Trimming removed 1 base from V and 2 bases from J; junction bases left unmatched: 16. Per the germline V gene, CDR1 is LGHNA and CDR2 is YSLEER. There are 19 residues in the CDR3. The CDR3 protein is CASSQGGRTGHSDNTEAFF. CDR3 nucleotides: TGCGCCAGCAGCCAAGGGGGCCGGACAGGCCACAGCGACAACACTGAAGCTTTCTTT.

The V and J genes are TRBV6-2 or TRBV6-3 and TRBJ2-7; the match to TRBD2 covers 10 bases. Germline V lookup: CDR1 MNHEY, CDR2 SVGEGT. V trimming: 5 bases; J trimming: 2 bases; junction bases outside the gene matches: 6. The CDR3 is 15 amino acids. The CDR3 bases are TGTGCCAGCAGTGTTAGCGGGAGGACAACCTACGAGCAGTACGTC. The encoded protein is CASSVSGRTTYEQYV.

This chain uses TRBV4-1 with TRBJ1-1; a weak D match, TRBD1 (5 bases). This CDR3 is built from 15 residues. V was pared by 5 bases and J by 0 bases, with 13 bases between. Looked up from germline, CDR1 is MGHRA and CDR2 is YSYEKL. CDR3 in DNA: TGCGCCAGCAGCTCCCCCAGGGCCTTGAACACTGAAGCTTTCTTT. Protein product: CASSSPRALNTEAFF.

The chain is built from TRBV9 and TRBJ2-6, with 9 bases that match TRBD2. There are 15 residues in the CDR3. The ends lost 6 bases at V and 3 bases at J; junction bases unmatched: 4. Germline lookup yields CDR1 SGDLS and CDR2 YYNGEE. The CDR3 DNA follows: TGTGCCAGCACTAGCGGGACCCTTGGGGCCAACGTCCTGACTTTC. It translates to CASTSGTLGANVLTF. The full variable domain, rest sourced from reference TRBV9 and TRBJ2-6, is DSGVTQTPKHLITATGQRVTLRCSPRSGDLSVYWYQQSLDQGLQFLIQYYNGEERAKGNILERFSAQQFPDLHSELNLSSLELGDSALYFCASTSGTLGANVLTFGAGSRLTVL.

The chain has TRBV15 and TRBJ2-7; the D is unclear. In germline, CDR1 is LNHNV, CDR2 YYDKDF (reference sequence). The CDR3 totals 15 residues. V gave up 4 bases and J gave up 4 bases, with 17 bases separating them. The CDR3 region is CATSTRLGRPYEQYV. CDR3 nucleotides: TGTGCCACCAGCACTAGGCTGGGAAGACCTTACGAGCAGTACGTC.

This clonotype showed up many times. CDR3 amino acids: CASSTPGQGPNSPLHF. The CDR3 DNA is TGTGCCAGCAGCACGCCGGGACAGGGGCCGAATTCACCCCTCCACTTT. V gene TRBV7-9 combines with J gene TRBJ1-6, with 10 bases identical to TRBD1. CDR1 and CDR2 from the germline V gene are SEHNR and FQNEAQ (reference sequence). The CDR3 loop spans 16 amino acids. Unmatched junction bases numbered 8, after V lost 5 bases and J lost 7 bases.

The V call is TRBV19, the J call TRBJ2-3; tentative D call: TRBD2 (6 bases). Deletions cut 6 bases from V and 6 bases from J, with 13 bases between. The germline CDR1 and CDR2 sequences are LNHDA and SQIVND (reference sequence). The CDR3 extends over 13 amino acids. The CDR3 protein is CASSGRRADTQYF. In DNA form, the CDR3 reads TGTGCCAGTAGCGGGCGGAGGGCGGATACGCAGTATTTT.

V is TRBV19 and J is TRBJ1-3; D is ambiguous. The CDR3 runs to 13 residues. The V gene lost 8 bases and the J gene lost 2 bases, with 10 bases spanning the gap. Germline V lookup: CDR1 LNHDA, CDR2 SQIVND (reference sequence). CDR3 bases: TGTGCCAGTTGGGAATTTCCTGGAAACACCATATATTTT. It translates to CASWEFPGNTIYF.

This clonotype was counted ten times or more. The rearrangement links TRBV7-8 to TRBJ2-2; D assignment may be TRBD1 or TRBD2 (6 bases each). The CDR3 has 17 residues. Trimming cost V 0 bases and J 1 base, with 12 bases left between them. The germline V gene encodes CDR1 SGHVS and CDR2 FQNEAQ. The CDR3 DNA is TGTGCCAGCAGCTTAGCGGGGGGCTCGGTGAACACCGGGGAGCTGTTTTTT. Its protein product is CASSLAGGSVNTGELFF.

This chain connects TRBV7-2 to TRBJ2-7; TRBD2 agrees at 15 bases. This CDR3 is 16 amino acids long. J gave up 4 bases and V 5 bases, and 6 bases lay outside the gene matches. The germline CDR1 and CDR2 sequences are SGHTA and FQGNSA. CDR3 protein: CASSGGTSGRRYEQYF. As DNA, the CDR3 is TGTGCCAGCAGCGGTGGGACTAGCGGGAGGAGATACGAGCAGTACTTC.

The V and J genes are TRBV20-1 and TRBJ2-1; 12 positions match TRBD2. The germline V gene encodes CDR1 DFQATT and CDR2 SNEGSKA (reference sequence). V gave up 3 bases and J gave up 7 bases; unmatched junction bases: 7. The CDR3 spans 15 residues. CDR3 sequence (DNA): TGCAGTGCTAGGGTGACTAGCGGGAGCTGGAATGAGCAGTTCTTC. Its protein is CSARVTSGSWNEQFF.

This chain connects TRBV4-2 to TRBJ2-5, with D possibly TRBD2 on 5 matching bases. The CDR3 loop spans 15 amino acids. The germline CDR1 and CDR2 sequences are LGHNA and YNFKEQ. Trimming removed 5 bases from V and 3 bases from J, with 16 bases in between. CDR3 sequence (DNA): TGTGCCAGCAGCACCAGCGCTAGCAAAGAAGAGACCCAGTACTTC. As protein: CASSTSASKEETQYF.

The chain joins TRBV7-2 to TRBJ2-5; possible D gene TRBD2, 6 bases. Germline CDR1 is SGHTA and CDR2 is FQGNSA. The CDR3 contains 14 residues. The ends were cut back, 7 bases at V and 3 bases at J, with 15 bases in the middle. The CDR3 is CASTISGIKETQYF. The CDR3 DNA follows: TGTGCCAGCACTATTAGCGGAATAAAAGAGACCCAGTACTTC.

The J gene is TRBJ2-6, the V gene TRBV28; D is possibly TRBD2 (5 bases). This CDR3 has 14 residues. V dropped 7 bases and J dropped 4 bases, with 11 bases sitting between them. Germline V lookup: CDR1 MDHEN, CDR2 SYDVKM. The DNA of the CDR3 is TGTGCCAGCAACGAGGGAGCCGGGGCCAACGTCCTGACTTTC. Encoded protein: CASNEGAGANVLTF.

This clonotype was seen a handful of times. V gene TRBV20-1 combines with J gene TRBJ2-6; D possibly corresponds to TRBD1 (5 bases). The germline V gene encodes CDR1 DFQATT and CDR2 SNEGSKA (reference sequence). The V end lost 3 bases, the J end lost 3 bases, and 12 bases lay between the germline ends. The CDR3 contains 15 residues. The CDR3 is CSASPQDLGANVLTF. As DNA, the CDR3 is TGCAGTGCTAGTCCACAGGATCTTGGGGCCAACGTCCTGACTTTC.